This T cell receptor (beta chain) came from a study of OX40 agonist ivuxolimab in advanced cancers. Study-wide context: Partial response was recorded in three patients: one hepatocellular carcinoma and two cutaneous melanoma cases.

Assay used: immunoSEQ multiplex PCR; TCRdb lists only in-frame clones, some missing. This repertoire shows some 54,000 clones, roughly 81% found once; its top ten account for 1.2%. This clone was counted once. With 4 bases removed from V and 2 bases from J, the gap between germline ends came to 11 bases. Germline CDR1 is MGHRA and CDR2 is YSYEKL. This CDR3 has 14 residues. The sequenced sample was CD4+ or CD8+ T cells sorted from blood, obtained in a trial of the OX40 agonist ivuxolimab. This TCR derives from an adult with an advanced solid tumor such as melanoma, head and neck, liver or kidney cancer. The chain uses TRBV4-1 and TRBJ1-2; weak D call: TRBD1 (5 bases). Here the CDR3 DNA reads TGCGCCAGCAGCCCCCCGGGGCAGAACTATGGCTACACCTTC. Protein product: CASSPPGQNYGYTF.